This T cell receptor (beta chain) came from a study of T-cell memory formation after mild COVID-19. In the study overall: Clusters of TCRs were largely donor specific. The study's findings and limits: Chiefly within CM and EM were the contracting CD4+ clones; CD8+ ones were within EMRA. Clones that shrank (day 15 to 85) were balanced CD4/CD8, whereas later expanders leaned CD4+.

The 5'RACE method, run with constant-segment primers, produced TCR alpha and TCR beta cDNA libraries (carrying sample barcodes and UMIs). MiXCR was run by TCRdb on the 5' RACE reads, yielding one entry per CDR3 protein. This table has 220,000 or so distinct CDR3 sequences, over 7.5% appearing once. In the case of this clonotype: No antigen is known for it.

Per germline, CDR1 LGHNA and CDR2 YNFKEQ. Trimming cost V 3 bases and J 1 base; bases outside gene matches: 6. The CDR3 is made up of 17 amino acids. The specimen was PBMCs or a T cell subset sorted from them (not recorded which). This clonotype was obtained from a young man who had mild COVID-19 (a few samples of this study predate the infection). Cell type and time point are not known. This rearrangement joins TRBV4-2 to TRBJ2-5; 12 bases align to TRBD2. For the CDR3, the DNA is TGTGCCAGCAGCCAGGAGATACTAGCGGGGGGCCAAGAGACCCAGTACTTC. This codes for CASSQEILAGGQETQYF.